These 7 T cell receptor beta chains were all obtained from the same sample, sequenced in a study of OX40 agonist ivuxolimab in advanced cancers. The library was produced with the immunoSEQ multiplex PCR assay. TCRdb took this table from immuneACCESS and kept in-frame rearrangements with V and J called. Such tables lack part of the clones; where checked against another copy, unresolved V genes explain under half of the gap, and the rest is unexplained. The sample table records more than 60,000 clones; around 86% of these occur just once. Roughly 4.2% of the sample is in the top ten clones. The source material was CD4+ or CD8+ T cells sorted from blood, sampled in a trial of the OX40 agonist ivuxolimab. The receptors come from an adult with an advanced solid tumor such as melanoma, head and neck, liver or kidney cancer.

V gene TRBV4-3 combines with J gene TRBJ2-3; the D gene is possibly TRBD2 (7 bases). This CDR3 spans 18 amino acids. Deletions cut 2 bases from V and 5 bases from J, with 23 bases between. Germline V gene lookup returns CDR1 LGHNA and CDR2 YSLEER. CDR3 nucleotide sequence: TGCGCCAGCAGCCAACCCATGGGAGGGGGGGGGCCCAAAGATACGCAGTATTTT. It codes for CASSQPMGGGGPKDTQYF.

The chain joins TRBV2 to TRBJ2-3; D call uncertain. The length of the CDR3 is 15 residues. The germline V gene encodes CDR1 SNHLY and CDR2 FYNNEI. Trimming left V 7 bases short and J 2 bases short, with 16 bases between. Here the CDR3 reads CASIRTQVTTDTQYF. The CDR3 region has the DNA TGTGCCAGCATTCGAACCCAGGTAACCACAGATACGCAGTATTTT.

The V call is TRBV6-1, the J call TRBJ1-2, with 9 positions matching TRBD1. The CDR3 contains 13 residues. Unmatched junction bases numbered 8, after V lost 7 bases and J lost 8 bases. The germline gives CDR1 MNHNS, CDR2 SASEGT. This CDR3 is CASTRDRVRGYTF. CDR3 in DNA: TGTGCCAGCACCAGGGACAGGGTCCGGGGCTACACCTTC.

V is TRBV28 and J is TRBJ2-1; TRBD1 is a possible D gene (5 bases). The ends were cut back, 5 bases at V and 9 bases at J, with 11 bases in the middle. Germline CDR1 reads MDHEN; CDR2 reads SYDVKM. The CDR3 is 12 residues long. The CDR3 loop is CASSLIRAEQFF. The CDR3, as DNA: TGTGCCAGCAGTCTGATCAGGGCTGAGCAGTTCTTC.

The J gene is TRBJ2-7, the V gene TRBV6-6; perhaps TRBD1 as D (6 bases). This CDR3 has 15 amino acids. Trimming cost V 6 bases and J 1 base, with 16 bases left between them. CDR1 is MNHNY and CDR2 is SVGAGI in the germline V gene (reference sequence). Written as DNA, the CDR3 is TGTGCCAGCAGGGCACTGGGGGCAACATCCTACGAGCAGTACTTC. Its protein is CASRALGATSYEQYF.

The chain employs TRBV10-2 and TRBJ2-7, with 9 bases identical to TRBD1. There are 15 residues in the CDR3. Trimming took 5 bases from V and 3 from J; bases not matched to a gene: 8. Germline assignment: CDR1 WSHSY and CDR2 SAAADI. The CDR3 spells CASSQPGQGHYEQYF. The CDR3 nucleotides are TGCGCCAGCAGTCAACCGGGACAGGGTCACTACGAGCAGTACTTC.

This chain uses TRBV7-9 with TRBJ1-4; D not certain. CDR1 SEHNR and CDR2 FQNEAQ come from the germline V gene (reference sequence). The CDR3 has 13 residues. Trimming pared 5 bases from V and 8 bases from J, leaving 12 bases between. CDR3 in amino acids: CASSPEGREKLFF. In DNA form, the CDR3 reads TGTGCCAGCAGCCCCGAGGGTCGGGAAAAACTGTTTTTT.